This paragraph covers one TCR beta chain sequence. The antigen remains unidentified. The length of the CDR3 is 13 residues. Per the germline V gene, CDR1 is MNHEY and CDR2 is SVGAGI. V was cut by 6 bases and J by 3 bases, with 11 bases left in between. The data were taken from a study of CD8 T cells in Susac syndrome. The patients serving as multiple sclerosis controls were treatment-naive. They had stable or active relapsing-remitting disease and fulfilled revised McDonald criteria. The RNA input was about 0.45 to 1 ug, and it was reverse transcribed with random hexamers. The immunoSEQ assay covered 54 Vbeta and 13 Jbeta segments for CDR3. TCRdb analysed the immunoSEQ multiplex PCR reads with MiXCR anew, one entry per CDR3 protein. The sample records approximately 150,000 distinct CDR3 sequences, approximately 95% being singletons. Whole-study results and caveats: Regarding the TCR sequencing and HLA analysis, the study admitted that a relatively small number of individuals were involved.

The origin of this receptor is a human donor with multiple sclerosis. The specimen sequenced was CD4+ T cells from PBMCs. The chain recombines TRBV6-5 with TRBJ1-1; D not certain. The CDR3 protein is CASSLIADTEAFF. CDR3 coding DNA: TGTGCCAGCAGCCTGATCGCGGACACTGAAGCTTTCTTT.